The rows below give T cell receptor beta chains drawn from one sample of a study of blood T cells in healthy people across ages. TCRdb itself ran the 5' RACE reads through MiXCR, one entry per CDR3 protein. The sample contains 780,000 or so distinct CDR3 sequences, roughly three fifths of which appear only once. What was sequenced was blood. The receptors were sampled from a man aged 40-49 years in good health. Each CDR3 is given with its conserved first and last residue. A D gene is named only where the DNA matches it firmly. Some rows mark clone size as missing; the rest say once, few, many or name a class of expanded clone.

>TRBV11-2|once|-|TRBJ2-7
CASSFWERDYEQYF
TGTGCCAGCAGCTTTTGGGAAAGGGACTACGAGCAGTACTTC
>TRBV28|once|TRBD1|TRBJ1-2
CASSSSTPDRDLGHTF
TGTGCCAGCAGTTCATCAACACCGGACAGGGACCTTGGCCACACCTTC
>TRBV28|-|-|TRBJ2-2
CASSPTGQGGTGELFF
TGTGCCAGCAGCCCCACCGGGCAGGGAGGCACCGGGGAGCTGTTTTTT
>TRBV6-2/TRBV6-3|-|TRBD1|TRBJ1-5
CASSHPVRGSGNQPQHF
TGTGCCAGCAGTCACCCGGTCAGGGGGTCAGGCAATCAGCCCCAGCATTTT
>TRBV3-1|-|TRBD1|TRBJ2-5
CASSPQPPGTGDETQYF
TGTGCCAGCAGCCCTCAACCCCCGGGGACAGGGGATGAGACCCAGTACTTC
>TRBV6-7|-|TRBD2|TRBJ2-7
CASSYGLAGREQYF
TGTGCCAGCAGTTACGGACTAGCGGGACGGGAGCAGTACTTC
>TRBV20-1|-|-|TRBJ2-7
CSATWTAYEQYF
TGCAGTGCTACCTGGACAGCTTACGAGCAGTACTTC
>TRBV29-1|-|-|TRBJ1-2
CSVDWAGWDGYTF
TGCAGCGTTGATTGGGCAGGGTGGGATGGCTACACCTTC
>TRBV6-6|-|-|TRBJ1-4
CASSYLPQGLEKLFF
TGTGCCAGCAGTTACCTCCCCCAGGGTTTAGAAAAACTGTTTTTT
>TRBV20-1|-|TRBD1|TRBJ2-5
CSARERDSQETQYF
TGCAGTGCTAGAGAAAGGGACAGTCAAGAGACCCAGTACTTC
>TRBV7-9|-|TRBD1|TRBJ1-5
CASSFLGQGSNQPQHF
TGTGCCAGCAGCTTTCTCGGACAGGGAAGCAATCAGCCCCAGCATTTT
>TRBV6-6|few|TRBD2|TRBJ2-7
CASSLGGRPTLYYEQYF
TGTGCCAGCAGCCTTGGCGGGAGGCCCACACTTTACTACGAGCAGTACTTC
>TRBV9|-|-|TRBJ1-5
CASSGSGTPNQPQHF
TGTGCCAGCAGCGGTTCCGGGACACCGAATCAGCCCCAGCATTTT
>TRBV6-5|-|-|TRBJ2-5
CASSYMGSQETQYF
TGTGCCAGCAGTTACATGGGGTCTCAAGAGACCCAGTACTTC
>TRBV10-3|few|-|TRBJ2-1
CAISGLEDEQFF
TGTGCCATCAGTGGCTTAGAGGATGAGCAGTTCTTC
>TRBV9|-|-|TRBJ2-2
CASSLDGDNTGELFF
TGTGCCAGCAGCCTAGACGGGGATAACACCGGGGAGCTGTTTTTT
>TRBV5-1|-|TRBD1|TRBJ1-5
CASSSSGTGGGQPQHF
TGCGCCAGCAGCTCTTCCGGGACAGGGGGCGGTCAGCCCCAGCATTTT
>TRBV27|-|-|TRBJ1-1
CASSSKGILDTEAFF
TGTGCCAGCAGTTCAAAGGGGATTTTGGACACTGAAGCTTTCTTT
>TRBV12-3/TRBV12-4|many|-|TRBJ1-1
CASSPAPRAEAFF
TGTGCCAGCAGTCCAGCCCCTCGGGCTGAAGCTTTCTTT
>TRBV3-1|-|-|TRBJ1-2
CASSQLQKRDGGYTF
TGTGCCAGCAGCCAACTACAAAAAAGGGACGGGGGCTACACCTTC
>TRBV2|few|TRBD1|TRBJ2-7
CASSTRTGWYF
TGTGCCAGCAGTACCAGGACAGGGTGGTACTTC
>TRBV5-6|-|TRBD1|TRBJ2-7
CASGPGTAYNEQYF
TGTGCCAGCGGCCCCGGGACAGCATACAATGAGCAGTACTTC
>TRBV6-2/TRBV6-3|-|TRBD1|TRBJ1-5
CASSYDDRAGHF
TGTGCCAGCAGTTACGACGACAGGGCCGGGCATTTT
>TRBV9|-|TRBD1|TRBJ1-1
CASSVGQGAVDTEAFF
TGTGCCAGCAGCGTAGGACAGGGGGCGGTTGACACTGAAGCTTTCTTT
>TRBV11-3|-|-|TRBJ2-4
CASSRTRGENIQYF
TGTGCCAGCAGCAGGACAAGGGGAGAGAACATTCAGTACTTC
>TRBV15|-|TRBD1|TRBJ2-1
CATSRELNRGDNEQFF
TGTGCCACCAGCAGAGAGTTGAACAGGGGTGACAATGAGCAGTTCTTC